This T cell receptor (beta chain) appears in the sequencing data of a study of technical replicates of blood from several donors. A single count supports this clone. Clones were sequenced by immunoSEQ multiplex PCR, and TCRdb holds only the in-frame ones, with some missing. The data hold approximately 94,000 clones, with 96% observed a single time. This CDR3 has 16 residues. J lost 2 bases, V lost 4 bases, and 7 bases had no gene match. Germline CDR1 is LNHDA and CDR2 is SQIVND (reference sequence). The sequence was obtained from a human donor in good health. This chain uses TRBV19 with TRBJ2-4; 8 bases are shared with TRBD2. Sequencing input: T cells isolated from PBMCs. The CDR3 DNA is TGTGCCAGTAGTACCCGGGGGGGGACTACCAAAAACATTCAGTACTTC. Translated, it gives CASSTRGGTTKNIQYF.